These T cell receptor beta chains were read from a single sample in a study of T cell repertoires in cytomegalovirus infection. TCRdb called the reads again in MiXCR, with one record for every CDR3 protein. The repertoire holds more than 85,000 distinct CDR3 sequences, with around 22% as singletons. Sequencing was performed on CD8+ T cells from PBMCs. Receptors originate from a human donor in good health (CMV status not recorded). Some clones in this sample may be carry-over from other donors' samples. The CDR3 runs from the conserved cysteine through the conserved F or W. The D gene is left open where the match is weak. Clone size, where shown, is once, few, many, or a class for clones that have expanded.

cdr3_aa	cdr3_nt	clone_size	d_call	j_call	v_call
CASSYSGPDYEQYF	TGTGCCAGCAGTTATTCCGGTCCCGATTACGAGCAGTACTTC	many	.	TRBJ2-7	TRBV6-6
CASSQAGKGGNTIYF	TGCGCCAGCAGCCAAGCAGGGAAAGGTGGAAACACCATATATTTT	many	.	TRBJ1-3	TRBV4-1
CSTLRGVEAFF	TGCAGCACCCTCCGGGGGGTTGAAGCTTTCTTT	once	.	TRBJ1-1	TRBV29-1
CASSFYTGGYEQYF	TGTGCCAGCAGCTTCTATACAGGGGGCTACGAGCAGTACTTC	.	TRBD1	TRBJ2-7	TRBV7-6
CASRGGLAENTGELFF	TGTGCCAGCAGGGGGGGACTAGCGGAGAACACCGGGGAGCTGTTTTTT	many	TRBD2	TRBJ2-2	TRBV6-6
CASSSPFGRTSVPSTDTQYF	TGTGCCAGCAGCTCCCCCTTTGGCAGGACTAGCGTTCCTAGCACAGATACGCAGTATTTT	few	TRBD2	TRBJ2-3	TRBV7-2
CASSSAGFSSETQYF	TGTGCCAGTAGCTCGGCGGGGTTTTCCTCAGAGACCCAGTACTTC	.	.	TRBJ2-5	TRBV19
CASSENSYEQFF	TGCGCCAGCAGTGAGAATAGCTATGAGCAGTTCTTC	.	.	TRBJ2-1	TRBV10-2
CASSLAEGGIYNEQFF	TGTGCCAGCAGCTTAGCCGAGGGGGGAATTTACAATGAGCAGTTCTTC	many	.	TRBJ2-1	TRBV7-6
CASSQERLGANPSYNEQFF	TGCGCCAGCAGCCAAGAAAGGTTGGGGGCGAATCCATCCTACAATGAGCAGTTCTTC	.	.	TRBJ2-1	TRBV4-3
CASSIAGGMNTEAFF	TGTGCCAGCAGCATCGCAGGGGGTATGAACACTGAAGCTTTCTTT	many	TRBD1	TRBJ1-1	TRBV7-8
CASSQEGARLAGETQYF	TGTGCCAGCAGCCAGGAGGGGGCTAGACTAGCGGGGGAGACCCAGTACTTC	.	TRBD2	TRBJ2-5	TRBV4-2
CAIGGSGSTDTQYF	TGTGCCATCGGAGGTAGCGGGAGCACAGATACGCAGTATTTT	many	TRBD2	TRBJ2-3	TRBV6-2/TRBV6-3
CASSFRDGPKETQYF	TGTGCCAGCAGCTTTAGGGACGGGCCAAAAGAGACCCAGTACTTC	many	.	TRBJ2-5	TRBV7-8
CASSPGLADGWGLELYF	TGCGCCAGCAGCCCGGGACTAGCGGACGGGTGGGGGCTCGAGCTGTACTTC	once	TRBD2	TRBJ2-7	TRBV5-1
CASSLAGTINGNQPQHF	TGTGCCAGCAGCTTGGCCGGGACAATCAACGGCAATCAGCCCCAGCATTTT	.	.	TRBJ1-5	TRBV5-6
CASSSGRLGLGQYF	TGTGCCAGCAGCTCGGGTAGACTGGGGCTCGGGCAGTATTTT	many	.	TRBJ2-3	TRBV7-9
CASSFVRGTGELFF	TGTGCCAGCAGTTTCGTTCGGGGCACCGGGGAGCTGTTTTTT	.	.	TRBJ2-2	TRBV27
CAWSAGQGYYTDTQYF	TGTGCCTGGAGTGCAGGACAGGGTTATTACACAGATACGCAGTATTTT	.	TRBD1	TRBJ2-3	TRBV30
CASRQGEGNQPQHF	TGTGCCAGCAGGCAGGGGGAGGGAAATCAGCCCCAGCATTTT	few	TRBD1	TRBJ1-5	TRBV7-9
CASCLDVANTDTQYF	TGTGCCAGCTGCTTAGACGTGGCAAACACAGATACGCAGTATTTT	.	.	TRBJ2-3	TRBV7-3
CASSQTTDTEAFF	TGTGCCAGCAGCCAGACCACGGACACTGAAGCTTTCTTT	.	.	TRBJ1-1	TRBV13
CASSSRGQGYSYEQYF	TGTGCCAGCAGTTCCAGGGGACAGGGGTATTCCTACGAGCAGTACTTC	.	TRBD1	TRBJ2-7	TRBV28
CASSLIVADYEQYF	TGTGCCAGCAGCTTAATAGTAGCGGACTACGAGCAGTACTTC	many	.	TRBJ2-7	TRBV11-2
CASSPTGGGTGELFF	TGTGCCAGCAGTCCCACAGGGGGCGGAACCGGGGAGCTGTTTTTT	many	TRBD1	TRBJ2-2	TRBV6-5
CASSGTGTGGNNEQFF	TGTGCCAGCAGCGGCACCGGGACAGGGGGGAACAATGAGCAGTTCTTC	many	TRBD1	TRBJ2-1	TRBV7-9
CVSSSGTGGTGANVLTF	TGTGTCAGCAGCTCGGGGACAGGGGGAACTGGGGCCAACGTCCTGACTTTC	.	TRBD1	TRBJ2-6	TRBV5-6
CASSRGEWGYTF	TGTGCCAGCAGCCGGGGAGAGTGGGGCTACACCTTC	.	.	TRBJ1-2	TRBV7-4
CASTRGGGGPLHF	TGTGCCAGCACGAGAGGGGGCGGCGGACCCCTCCACTTT	.	TRBD1	TRBJ1-6	TRBV7-9
CASSQLQGAYEQYF	TGTGCCAGCAGCCAACTACAGGGGGCGTACGAGCAGTACTTC	.	TRBD1	TRBJ2-7	TRBV7-8
CASSASDGEISPLHF	TGTGCCAGCAGCGCATCGGACGGGGAAATTTCACCCCTCCACTTT	many	.	TRBJ1-6	TRBV6-2/TRBV6-3
CAISNSGLGEETQYF	TGTGCCATCAGTAACTCGGGCCTGGGGGAAGAGACCCAGTACTTC	.	.	TRBJ2-5	TRBV10-3
CAISEVVGGYYEQYF	TGTGCCATCAGTGAGGTGGTGGGAGGCTACTACGAGCAGTACTTC	.	.	TRBJ2-7	TRBV10-3
CASSLGSANYGYTF	TGTGCCAGCAGTTTGGGGTCAGCTAACTATGGCTACACCTTC	many	.	TRBJ1-2	TRBV28
CASSLGGTTGQGWDEKLFF	TGCGCCAGCAGCTTGGGAGGAACCACCGGACAGGGGTGGGATGAAAAACTGTTTTTT	.	TRBD1	TRBJ1-4	TRBV5-1
CSASPGTDYEQYF	TGCAGTGCTAGCCCGGGAACCGACTACGAGCAGTACTTC	few	.	TRBJ2-7	TRBV20-1
CASRLIQRGYNEQFF	TGTGCCAGCAGGCTAATCCAGCGGGGCTACAATGAGCAGTTCTTC	many	TRBD2	TRBJ2-1	TRBV6-1
CASSSPFPATNEKLFF	TGTGCCAGTAGTTCCCCATTCCCTGCAACTAATGAAAAACTGTTTTTT	many	.	TRBJ1-4	TRBV19
CASSQRVYEQYF	TGTGCCAGCAGCCAAAGAGTTTACGAGCAGTACTTC	.	.	TRBJ2-7	TRBV14
CASKLVYQETQYF	TGTGCCAGCAAGCTGGTGTACCAAGAGACCCAGTACTTC	.	.	TRBJ2-5	TRBV7-2
CASSLGDRVYNEQFF	TGTGCCAGCAGCTTAGGGGACAGGGTCTACAATGAGCAGTTCTTC	.	TRBD1	TRBJ2-1	TRBV7-9
CASSPNIGDSPNYGYTF	TGTGCCAGCAGCCCAAATATCGGGGACAGTCCTAACTATGGCTACACCTTC	many	TRBD1	TRBJ1-2	TRBV7-2
CASRGSGQGLNTEAFF	TGTGCCAGTAGGGGATCGGGACAGGGTCTGAACACTGAAGCTTTCTTT	.	TRBD1	TRBJ1-1	TRBV19
CASREDRAEQFF	TGTGCCAGCAGGGAAGACCGAGCAGAGCAGTTCTTC	many	.	TRBJ2-1	TRBV27
CASSLSARGGETQYF	TGTGCCAGCAGCTTAAGTGCCAGGGGAGGAGAGACCCAGTACTTC	many	.	TRBJ2-5	TRBV7-9